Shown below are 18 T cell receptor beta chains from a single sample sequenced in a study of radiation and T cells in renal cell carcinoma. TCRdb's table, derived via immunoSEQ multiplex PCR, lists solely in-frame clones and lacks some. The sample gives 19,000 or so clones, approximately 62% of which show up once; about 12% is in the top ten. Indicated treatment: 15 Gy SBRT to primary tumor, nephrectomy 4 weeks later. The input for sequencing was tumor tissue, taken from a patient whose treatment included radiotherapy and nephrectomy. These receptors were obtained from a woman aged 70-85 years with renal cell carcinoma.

This CDR3 is CASSPDRGVVDGYTF. CDR3 nucleotide sequence: TGTGCCAGCTCACCAGACCGGGGTGTTGTTGATGGCTACACCTTC. The genes are TRBV18 and TRBJ1-2; D gene unclear. V lost 2 bases and J 6 bases, leaving 16 bases between the germline ends. Germline V gene data show CDR1 as KGHSH and CDR2 as LQKENI. This CDR3 region has 15 residues.

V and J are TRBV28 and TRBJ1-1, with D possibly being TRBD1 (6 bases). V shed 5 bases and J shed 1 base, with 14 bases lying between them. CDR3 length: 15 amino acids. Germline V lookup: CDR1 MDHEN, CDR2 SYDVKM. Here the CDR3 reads CASSLGGWENTEAFF. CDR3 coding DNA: TGTGCCAGCAGTCTAGGGGGATGGGAGAACACTGAAGCTTTCTTT.

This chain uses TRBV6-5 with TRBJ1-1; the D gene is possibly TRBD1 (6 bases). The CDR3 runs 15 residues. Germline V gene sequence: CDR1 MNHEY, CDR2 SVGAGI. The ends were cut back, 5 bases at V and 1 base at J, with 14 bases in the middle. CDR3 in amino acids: CASSQRKGQNTEAFF. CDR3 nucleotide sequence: TGTGCCAGCAGTCAAAGAAAGGGACAGAACACTGAAGCTTTCTTT.

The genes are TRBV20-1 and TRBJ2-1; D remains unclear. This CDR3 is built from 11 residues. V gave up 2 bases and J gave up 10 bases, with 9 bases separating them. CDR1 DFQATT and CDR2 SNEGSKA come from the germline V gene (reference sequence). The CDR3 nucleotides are TGCAGTGCTAGAAAGGTAGGGGAGCAGTTCTTC. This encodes CSARKVGEQFF.

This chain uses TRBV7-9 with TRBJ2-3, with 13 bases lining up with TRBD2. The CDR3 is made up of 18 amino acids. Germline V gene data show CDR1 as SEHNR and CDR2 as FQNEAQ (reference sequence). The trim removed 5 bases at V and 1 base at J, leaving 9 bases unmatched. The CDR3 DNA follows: TGTGCCAGCAGCGCACAACCGGGACTAGCGGGGCGCACAGATACGCAGTATTTT. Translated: CASSAQPGLAGRTDTQYF.

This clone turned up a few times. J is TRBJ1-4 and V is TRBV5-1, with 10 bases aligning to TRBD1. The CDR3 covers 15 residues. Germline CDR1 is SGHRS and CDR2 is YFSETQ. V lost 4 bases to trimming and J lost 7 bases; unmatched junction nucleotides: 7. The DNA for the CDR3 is TGCGCCAGCAGCCTGGTCGGACAGGGGGGTGAAAAACTGTTTTTT. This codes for CASSLVGQGGEKLFF.

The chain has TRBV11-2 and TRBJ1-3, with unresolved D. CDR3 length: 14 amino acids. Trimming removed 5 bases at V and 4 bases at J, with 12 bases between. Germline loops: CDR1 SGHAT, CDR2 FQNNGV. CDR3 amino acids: CASSREVSGNTIYF. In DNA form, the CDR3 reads TGTGCCAGCAGCCGGGAGGTTTCGGGAAACACCATATATTTT.

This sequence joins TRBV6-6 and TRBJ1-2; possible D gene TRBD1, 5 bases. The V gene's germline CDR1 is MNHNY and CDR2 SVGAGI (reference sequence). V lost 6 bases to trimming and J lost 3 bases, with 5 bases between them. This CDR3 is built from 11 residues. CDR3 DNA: TGTGCCAGCAGCAGGGACTATGGCTACACCTTC. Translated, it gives CASSRDYGYTF.

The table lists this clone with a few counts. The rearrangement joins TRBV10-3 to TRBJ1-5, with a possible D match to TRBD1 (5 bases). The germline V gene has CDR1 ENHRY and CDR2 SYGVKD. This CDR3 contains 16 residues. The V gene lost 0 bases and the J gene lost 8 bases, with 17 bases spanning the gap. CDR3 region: CAISESDTGVRKPQHF. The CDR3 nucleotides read TGTGCCATCAGTGAGTCGGACACAGGTGTGAGAAAGCCCCAGCATTTT.

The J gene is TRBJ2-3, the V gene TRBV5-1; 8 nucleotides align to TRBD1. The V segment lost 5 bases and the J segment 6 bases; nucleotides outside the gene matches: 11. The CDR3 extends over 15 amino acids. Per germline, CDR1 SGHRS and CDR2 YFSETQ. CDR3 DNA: TGCGCCAGCAGACCTCACGGGACAGGAGTGGATACGCAGTATTTT. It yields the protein CASRPHGTGVDTQYF.

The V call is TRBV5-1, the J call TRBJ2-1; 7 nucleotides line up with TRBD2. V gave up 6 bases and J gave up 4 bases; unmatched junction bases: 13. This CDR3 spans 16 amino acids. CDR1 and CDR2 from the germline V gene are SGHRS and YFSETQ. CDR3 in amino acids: CASTAWGRAPYNEQFF. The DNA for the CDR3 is TGCGCCAGCACCGCTTGGGGGAGGGCCCCTTACAATGAGCAGTTCTTC. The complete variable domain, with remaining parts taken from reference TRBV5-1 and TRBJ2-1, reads KAGVTQTPRYLIKTRGQQVTLSCSPISGHRSVSWYQQTPGQGLQFLFEYFSETQRNKGNFPGRFSGRQFSNSRSEMNVSTLELGDSALYLCASTAWGRAPYNEQFFGPGTRLTVL.

In DNA, the CDR3 is TGTGCCAGCAGCTTAACGGGGCGGACATCTAATTCACCCCTCCACTTT. This encodes CASSLTGRTSNSPLHF. V gene TRBV7-3 combines with J gene TRBJ1-6, with D tentatively TRBD1 (5 bases). Between the trimmed V and J ends, which lost 0 bases and 6 bases, there was a span of 12 bases. Germline assignment: CDR1 SGHTA and CDR2 FQGTGA. The CDR3 totals 16 residues.

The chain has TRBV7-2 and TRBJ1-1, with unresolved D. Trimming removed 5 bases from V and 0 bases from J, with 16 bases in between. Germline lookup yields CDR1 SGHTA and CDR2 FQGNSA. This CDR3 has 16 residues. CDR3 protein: CASSQEAGLLNTEAFF. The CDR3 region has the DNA TGTGCCAGCAGCCAAGAAGCAGGACTGCTGAACACTGAAGCTTTCTTT. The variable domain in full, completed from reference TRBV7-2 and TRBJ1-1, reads GAGVSQSPSNKVTEKGKDVELRCDPISGHTALYWYRQSLGQGLEFLIYFQGNSAPDKSGLPSDRFSAERTGGSVSTLTIQRTQQEDSAVYLCASSQEAGLLNTEAFFGQGTRLTVV.

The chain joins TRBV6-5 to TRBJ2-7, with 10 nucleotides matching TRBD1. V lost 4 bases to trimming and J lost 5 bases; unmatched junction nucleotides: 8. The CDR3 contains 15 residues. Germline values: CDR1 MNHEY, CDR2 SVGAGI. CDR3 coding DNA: TGTGCCAGCAGTTCACGACAGGGGGCTTTGGACGAGCAGTACTTC. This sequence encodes CASSSRQGALDEQYF.

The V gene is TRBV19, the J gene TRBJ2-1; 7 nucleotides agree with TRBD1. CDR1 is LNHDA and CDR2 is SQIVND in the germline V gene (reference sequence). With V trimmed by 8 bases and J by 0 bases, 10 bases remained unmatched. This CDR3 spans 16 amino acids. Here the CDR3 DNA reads TGTGCCAGTCACCGTGGGGACAGAAGCTCCTACAATGAGCAGTTCTTC. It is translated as CASHRGDRSSYNEQFF.

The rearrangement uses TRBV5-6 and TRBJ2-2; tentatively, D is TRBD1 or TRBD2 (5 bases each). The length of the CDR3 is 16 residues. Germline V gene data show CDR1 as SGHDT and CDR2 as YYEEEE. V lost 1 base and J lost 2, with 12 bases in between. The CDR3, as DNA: TGTGCCAGCAGCTTGCTGGGGACGGCAAACACCGGGGAGCTGTTTTTT. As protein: CASSLLGTANTGELFF.

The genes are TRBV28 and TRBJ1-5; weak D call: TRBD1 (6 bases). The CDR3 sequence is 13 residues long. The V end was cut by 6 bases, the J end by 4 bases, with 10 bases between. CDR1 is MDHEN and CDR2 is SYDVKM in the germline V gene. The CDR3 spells CASSRTGNQPQHF. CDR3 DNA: TGTGCCAGCAGCCGAACAGGGAATCAGCCCCAGCATTTT.

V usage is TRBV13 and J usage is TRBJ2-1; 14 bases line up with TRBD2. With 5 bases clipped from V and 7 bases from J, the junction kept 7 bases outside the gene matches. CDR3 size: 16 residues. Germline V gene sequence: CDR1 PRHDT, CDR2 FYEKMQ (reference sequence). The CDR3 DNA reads TGTGCCAGCAGCCCAGGACTAGCGGGGGGCACGAATGAGCAGTTCTTC. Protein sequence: CASSPGLAGGTNEQFF.